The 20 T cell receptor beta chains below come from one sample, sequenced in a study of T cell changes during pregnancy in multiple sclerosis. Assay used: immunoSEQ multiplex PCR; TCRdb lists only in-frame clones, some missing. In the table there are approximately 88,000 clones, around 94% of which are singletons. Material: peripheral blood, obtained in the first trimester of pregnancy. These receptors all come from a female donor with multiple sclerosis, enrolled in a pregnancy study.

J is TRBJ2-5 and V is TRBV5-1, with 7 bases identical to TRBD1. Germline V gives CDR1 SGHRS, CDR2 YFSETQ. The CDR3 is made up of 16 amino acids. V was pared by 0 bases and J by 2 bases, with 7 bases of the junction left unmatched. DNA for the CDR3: TGCGCCAGCAGCTTGGGACCTGGACAGGCTCAAGAGACCCAGTACTTC. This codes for CASSLGPGQAQETQYF.

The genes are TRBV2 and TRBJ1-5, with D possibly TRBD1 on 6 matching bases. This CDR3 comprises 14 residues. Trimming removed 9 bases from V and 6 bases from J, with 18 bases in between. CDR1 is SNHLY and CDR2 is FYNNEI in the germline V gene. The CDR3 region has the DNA TGTGCCAGTCATTTACGGGGGGCGGTTCAGCCCCAGCATTTT. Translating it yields CASHLRGAVQPQHF. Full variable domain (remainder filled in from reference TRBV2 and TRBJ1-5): EPEVTQTPSHQVTQMGQEVILRCVPISNHLYFYWYRQILGQKVEFLVSFYNNEISEKSEIFDDQFSVERPDGSNFTLKIRSTKLEDSAMYFCASHLRGAVQPQHFGDGTRLSIL.

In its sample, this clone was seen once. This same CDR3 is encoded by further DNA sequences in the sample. CDR3 residues: CASSQVRGYEQYF. The CDR3 DNA reads TGTGCCAGCAGCCAAGTTCGGGGCTACGAGCAGTACTTC. The chain uses TRBV14 and TRBJ2-7, with D perhaps TRBD2 (5 bases). Trimming left V 1 base short and J 3 bases short, with 7 bases between. CDR1 and CDR2 (germline): SGHDN, FVKESK. This CDR3 comprises 13 residues.

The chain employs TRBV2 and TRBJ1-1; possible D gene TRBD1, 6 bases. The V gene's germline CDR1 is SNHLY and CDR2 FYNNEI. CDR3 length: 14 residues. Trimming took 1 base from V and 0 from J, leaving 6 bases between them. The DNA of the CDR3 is TGTGCCAGCAGTGAAGGGGACATGAACACTGAAGCTTTCTTT. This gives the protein CASSEGDMNTEAFF.

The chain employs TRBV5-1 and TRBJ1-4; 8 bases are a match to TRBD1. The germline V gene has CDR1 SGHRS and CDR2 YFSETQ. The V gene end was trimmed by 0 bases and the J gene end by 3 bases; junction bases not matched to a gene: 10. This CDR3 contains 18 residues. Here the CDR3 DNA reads TGCGCCAGCAGCTTGGCCGCGGCAGGGGGCGCGGCTAATGAAAAACTGTTTTTT. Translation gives CASSLAAAGGAANEKLFF.

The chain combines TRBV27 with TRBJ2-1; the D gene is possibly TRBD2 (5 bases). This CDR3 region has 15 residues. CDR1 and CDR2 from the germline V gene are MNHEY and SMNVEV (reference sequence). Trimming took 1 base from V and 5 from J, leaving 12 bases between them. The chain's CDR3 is CASSLLRVLDNEQFF. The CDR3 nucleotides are TGTGCCAGCAGTTTATTGCGGGTTTTAGACAATGAGCAGTTCTTC.

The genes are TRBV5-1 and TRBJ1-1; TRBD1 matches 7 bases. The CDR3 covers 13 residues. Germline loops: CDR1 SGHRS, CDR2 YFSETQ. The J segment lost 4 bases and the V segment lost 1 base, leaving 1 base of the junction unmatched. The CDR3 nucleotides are TGCGCCAGCAGCTTGACAGGGGTCACTGAAGCTTTCTTT. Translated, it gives CASSLTGVTEAFF.

The CDR3 protein is CASSLTTTVEKLFF. The CDR3 nucleotides are TGTGCCAGCAGCCTCACAACAACAGTGGAAAAACTGTTTTTT. The V gene is TRBV7-9, the J gene TRBJ1-4; no clear D. The CDR3 is 14 residues long. Germline V gene lookup returns CDR1 SEHNR and CDR2 FQNEAQ (reference sequence). Deletions cut 5 bases from V and 8 bases from J, with 15 bases between. The full variable domain, with the rest looked up from reference TRBV7-9 and TRBJ1-4, is DTGVSQNPRHKITKRGQNVTFRCDPISEHNRLYWYRQTLGQGPEFLTYFQNEAQLEKSRLLSDRFSAERPKGSFSTLEIQRTEQGDSAMYLCASSLTTTVEKLFFGSGTQLSVL.

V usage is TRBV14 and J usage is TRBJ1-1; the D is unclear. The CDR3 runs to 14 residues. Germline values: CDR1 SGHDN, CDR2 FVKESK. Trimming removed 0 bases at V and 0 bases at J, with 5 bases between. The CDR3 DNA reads TGTGCCAGCAGCCAAGAGGGAGTGAACACTGAAGCTTTCTTT. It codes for CASSQEGVNTEAFF.

The CDR3 DNA reads as TGTGCCAGCGGGCTAGGGGCTAGAGACAATGAGCAGTTCTTC. As protein: CASGLGARDNEQFF. V and J are TRBV9 and TRBJ2-1; weak D call: TRBD1 (5 bases). CDR3 length: 14 residues. Germline CDR1 and CDR2: SGDLS and YYNGEE. Trimming removed 7 bases at V and 5 bases at J, with 16 bases between.

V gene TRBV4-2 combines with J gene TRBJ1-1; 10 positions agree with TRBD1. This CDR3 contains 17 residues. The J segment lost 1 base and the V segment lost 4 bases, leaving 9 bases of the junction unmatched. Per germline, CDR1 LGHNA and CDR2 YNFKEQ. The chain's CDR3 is CASSLRQGATSNTEAFF. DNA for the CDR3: TGTGCCAGCAGCCTTCGACAGGGGGCAACCTCGAACACTGAAGCTTTCTTT.

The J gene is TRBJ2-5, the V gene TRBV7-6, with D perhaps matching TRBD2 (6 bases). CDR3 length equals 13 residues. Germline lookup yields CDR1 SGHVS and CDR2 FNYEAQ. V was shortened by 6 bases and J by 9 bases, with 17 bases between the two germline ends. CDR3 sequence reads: CASSQASPGAQYF. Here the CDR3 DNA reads TGTGCCAGCAGTCAAGCCTCCCCGGGGGCCCAGTACTTC.

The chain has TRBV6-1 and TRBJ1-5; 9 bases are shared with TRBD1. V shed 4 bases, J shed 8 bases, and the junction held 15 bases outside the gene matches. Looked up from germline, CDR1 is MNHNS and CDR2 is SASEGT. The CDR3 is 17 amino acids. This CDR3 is CASSVIQGATAGEPQHF. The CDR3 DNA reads TGTGCCAGCAGTGTAATACAGGGGGCCACAGCGGGAGAGCCCCAGCATTTT.

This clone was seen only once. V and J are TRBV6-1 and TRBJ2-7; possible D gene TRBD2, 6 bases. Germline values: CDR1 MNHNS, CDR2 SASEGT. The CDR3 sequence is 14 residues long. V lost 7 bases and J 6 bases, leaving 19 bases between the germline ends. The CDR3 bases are TGTGCCAGCACCGAACCGGACGGGGGTTCCGAGCAGTACTTC. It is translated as CASTEPDGGSEQYF.

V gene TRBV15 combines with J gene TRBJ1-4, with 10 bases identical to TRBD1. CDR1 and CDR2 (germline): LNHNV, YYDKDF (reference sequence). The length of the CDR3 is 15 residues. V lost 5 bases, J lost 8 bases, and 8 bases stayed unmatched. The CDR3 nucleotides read TGTGCCACCAGCTCCGACAGGGGGCCTATAGAAAAACTGTTTTTT. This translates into CATSSDRGPIEKLFF.

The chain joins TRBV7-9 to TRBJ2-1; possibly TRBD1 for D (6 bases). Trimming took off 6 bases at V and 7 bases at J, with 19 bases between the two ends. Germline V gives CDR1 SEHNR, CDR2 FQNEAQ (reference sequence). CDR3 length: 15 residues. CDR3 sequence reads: CASRQGPALWNEQFF. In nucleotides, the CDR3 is TGTGCCAGCAGACAGGGTCCGGCACTGTGGAATGAGCAGTTCTTC.

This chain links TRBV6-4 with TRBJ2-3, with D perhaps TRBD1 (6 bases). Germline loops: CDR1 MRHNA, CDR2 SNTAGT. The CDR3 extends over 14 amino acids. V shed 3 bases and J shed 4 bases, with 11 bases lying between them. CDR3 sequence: CASSELGAADTQYF. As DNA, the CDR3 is TGTGCCAGCAGTGAGCTGGGGGCCGCAGATACGCAGTATTTT.

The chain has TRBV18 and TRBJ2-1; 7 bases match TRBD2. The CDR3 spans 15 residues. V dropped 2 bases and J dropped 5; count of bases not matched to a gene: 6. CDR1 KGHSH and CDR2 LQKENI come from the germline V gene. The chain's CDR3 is CASSPRISGHNEQFF. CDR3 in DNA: TGTGCCAGCTCACCAAGAATTAGCGGGCACAATGAGCAGTTCTTC. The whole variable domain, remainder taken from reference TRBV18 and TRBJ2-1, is NAGVMQNPRHLVRRRGQEARLRCSPMKGHSHVYWYRQLPEEGLKFMVYLQKENIIDESGMPKERFSAEFPKEGPSILRIQQVVRGDSAAYFCASSPRISGHNEQFFGPGTRLTVL.

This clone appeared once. The CDR3 protein is CASSFDRGSTEAFF. The CDR3 coding sequence is TGTGCCAGCAGCTTCGACAGGGGGAGTACTGAAGCTTTCTTT. The genes are TRBV7-2 and TRBJ1-1; 9 nucleotides agree with TRBD1. V was pared by 3 bases and J by 5 bases, with 4 bases of the junction left unmatched. The V gene's germline CDR1 is SGHTA and CDR2 FQGNSA. The length of the CDR3 is 14 residues.

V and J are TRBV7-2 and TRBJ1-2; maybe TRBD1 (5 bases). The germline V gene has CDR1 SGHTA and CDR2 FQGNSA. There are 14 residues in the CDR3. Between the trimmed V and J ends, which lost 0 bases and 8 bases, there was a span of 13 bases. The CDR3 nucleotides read TGTGCCAGCAGCTTAGCGATGGGGCCCTGGGGCTACACCTTC. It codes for CASSLAMGPWGYTF. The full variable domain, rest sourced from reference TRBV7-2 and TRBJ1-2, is GAGVSQSPSNKVTEKGKDVELRCDPISGHTALYWYRQSLGQGLEFLIYFQGNSAPDKSGLPSDRFSAERTGGSVSTLTIQRTQQEDSAVYLCASSLAMGPWGYTFGSGTRLTVV.